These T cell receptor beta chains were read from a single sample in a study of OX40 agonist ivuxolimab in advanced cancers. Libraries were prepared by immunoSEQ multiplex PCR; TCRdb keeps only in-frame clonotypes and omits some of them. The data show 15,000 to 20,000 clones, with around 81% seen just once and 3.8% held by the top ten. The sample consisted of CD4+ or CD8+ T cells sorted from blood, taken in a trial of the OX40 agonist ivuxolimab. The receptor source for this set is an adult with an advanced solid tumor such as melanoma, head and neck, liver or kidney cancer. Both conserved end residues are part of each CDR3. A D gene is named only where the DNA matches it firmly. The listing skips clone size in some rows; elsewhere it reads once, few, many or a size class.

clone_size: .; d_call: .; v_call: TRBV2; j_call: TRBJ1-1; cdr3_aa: CASTSGGLGNTEAFF; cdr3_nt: TGTGCCAGCACCTCGGGGGGGCTGGGGAACACTGAAGCTTTCTTT
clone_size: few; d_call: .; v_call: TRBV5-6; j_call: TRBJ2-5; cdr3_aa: CASSYPGVRETQYF; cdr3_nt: TGTGCCAGCAGTTATCCGGGAGTACGGGAGACCCAGTACTTC
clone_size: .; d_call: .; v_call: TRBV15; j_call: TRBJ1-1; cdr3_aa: CATSRVTYSEAFF; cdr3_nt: TGTGCCACCAGCAGAGTCACCTATTCTGAAGCTTTCTTT
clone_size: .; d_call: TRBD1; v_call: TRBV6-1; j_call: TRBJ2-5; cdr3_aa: CASSVLLIRDREETQYF; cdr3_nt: TGTGCCAGCAGTGTCCTTCTGATCCGGGACAGAGAAGAGACCCAGTACTTC
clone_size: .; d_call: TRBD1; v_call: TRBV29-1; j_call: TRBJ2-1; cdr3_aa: CSVENLGQGANEQFF; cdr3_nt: TGCAGCGTTGAGAATTTGGGACAGGGGGCCAATGAGCAGTTCTTC
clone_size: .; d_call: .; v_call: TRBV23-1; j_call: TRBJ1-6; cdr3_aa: CASSQSSGQYNSPLHF; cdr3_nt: TGCGCCAGCAGTCAATCCAGCGGCCAGTATAATTCACCCCTCCACTTT
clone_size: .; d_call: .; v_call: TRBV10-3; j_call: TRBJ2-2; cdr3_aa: CAISESADTGELFF; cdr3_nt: TGTGCCATCAGTGAGTCGGCGGACACCGGGGAGCTGTTTTTT
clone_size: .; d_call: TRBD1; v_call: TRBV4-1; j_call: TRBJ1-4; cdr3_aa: CASSRTGGTNEKLFF; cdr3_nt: TGCGCCAGCAGCCGGACAGGGGGAACTAATGAAAAACTGTTTTTT
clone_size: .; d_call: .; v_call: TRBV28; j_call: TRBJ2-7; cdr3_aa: CASSLGADSYEQYF; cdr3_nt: TGTGCCAGCAGTTTAGGGGCAGACTCCTACGAGCAGTACTTC
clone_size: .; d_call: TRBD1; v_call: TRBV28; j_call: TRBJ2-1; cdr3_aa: CASSVAGGRDEQFF; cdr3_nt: TGTGCCAGCAGTGTAGCAGGGGGTAGGGATGAGCAGTTCTTC
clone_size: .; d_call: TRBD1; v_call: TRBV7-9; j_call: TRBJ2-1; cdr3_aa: CASRPDRAGSSNEQFF; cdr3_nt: TGTGCCAGCAGACCAGACAGGGCAGGTTCCAGCAATGAGCAGTTCTTC
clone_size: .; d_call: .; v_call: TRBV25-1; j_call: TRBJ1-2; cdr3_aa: CASSESVREYGYTF; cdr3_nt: TGTGCCAGCAGTGAATCGGTCCGGGAGTACGGCTACACCTTC
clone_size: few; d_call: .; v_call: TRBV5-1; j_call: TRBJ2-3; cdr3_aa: CASTRDSNTDTQYF; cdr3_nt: TGCGCCAGCACGCGGGATAGTAACACAGATACGCAGTATTTT
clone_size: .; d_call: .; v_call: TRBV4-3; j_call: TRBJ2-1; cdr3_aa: CASSQDWGEQFF; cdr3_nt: TGCGCCAGCAGCCAAGATTGGGGGGAGCAGTTCTTC
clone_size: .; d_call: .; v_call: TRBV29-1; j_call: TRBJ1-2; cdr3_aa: CSARHSDGYTF; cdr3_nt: TGCAGCGCGAGGCACAGTGATGGCTACACCTTC
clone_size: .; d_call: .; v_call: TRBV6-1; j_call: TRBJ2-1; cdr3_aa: CASLVSTFYNEQFF; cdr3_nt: TGTGCCAGCCTCGTCTCCACCTTCTACAATGAGCAGTTCTTC
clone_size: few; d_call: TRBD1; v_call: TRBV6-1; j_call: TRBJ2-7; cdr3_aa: CASSPQQGGIAEQYF; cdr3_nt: TGTGCCAGCAGTCCCCAACAGGGGGGTATCGCCGAGCAGTACTTC
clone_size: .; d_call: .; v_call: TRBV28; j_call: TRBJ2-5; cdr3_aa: CASRNDRLQETQYF; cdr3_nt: TGTGCCAGCAGGAACGACAGGCTGCAAGAGACCCAGTACTTC
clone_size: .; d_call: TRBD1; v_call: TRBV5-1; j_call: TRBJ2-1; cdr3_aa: CASTVLPWDSSYNEQFF; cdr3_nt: TGCGCCAGCACCGTCCTGCCCTGGGACAGCTCGTACAATGAGCAGTTCTTC
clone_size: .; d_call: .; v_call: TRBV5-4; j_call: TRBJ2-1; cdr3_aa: CASSSERGSGYNEQFF; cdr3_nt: TGTGCCAGCAGCTCGGAAAGGGGGAGTGGCTACAATGAGCAGTTCTTC
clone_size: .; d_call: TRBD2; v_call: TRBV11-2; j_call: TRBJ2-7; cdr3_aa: CASSLDRGPLAGDYEQYF; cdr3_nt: TGTGCCAGCAGCTTAGATCGGGGCCCGCTAGCGGGAGACTACGAGCAGTACTTC
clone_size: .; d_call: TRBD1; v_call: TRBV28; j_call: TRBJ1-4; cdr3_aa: CASRIQGGSEKLFF; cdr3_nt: TGTGCCAGCAGGATACAGGGGGGTAGTGAAAAACTGTTTTTT
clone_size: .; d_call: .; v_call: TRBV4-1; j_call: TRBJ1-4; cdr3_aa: CASSQLDLGMIREKLFF; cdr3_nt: TGCGCCAGCAGCCAATTAGATCTCGGGATGATAAGGGAAAAACTGTTTTTT
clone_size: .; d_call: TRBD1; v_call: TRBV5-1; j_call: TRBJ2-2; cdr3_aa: CASSPRGQGALEVTTGELFF; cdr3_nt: TGCGCCAGCAGCCCCCGGGGACAGGGGGCCCTGGAAGTGACTACCGGGGAGCTGTTTTTT
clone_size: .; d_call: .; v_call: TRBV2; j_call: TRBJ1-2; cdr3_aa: CASSPDQALAYGYTF; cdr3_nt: TGTGCCAGCAGCCCCGACCAAGCCCTAGCCTATGGCTACACCTTC
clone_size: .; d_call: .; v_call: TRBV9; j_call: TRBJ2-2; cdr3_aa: CASSSNGRAGELFF; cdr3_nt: TGTGCCAGCAGCTCCAACGGACGGGCCGGGGAGCTGTTTTTT
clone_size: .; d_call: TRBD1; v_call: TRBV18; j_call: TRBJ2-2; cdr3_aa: CASSRDRVYTGELFF; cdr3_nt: TGTGCCAGCTCGAGGGACAGAGTTTACACCGGGGAGCTGTTTTTT
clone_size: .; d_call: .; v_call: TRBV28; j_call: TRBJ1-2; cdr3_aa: CASSFVHTARNYGYTF; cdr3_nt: TGTGCCAGCAGTTTCGTGCATACAGCGCGCAACTATGGCTACACCTTC
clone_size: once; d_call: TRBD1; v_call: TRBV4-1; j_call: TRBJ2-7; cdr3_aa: CASSQESTGGYEQYF; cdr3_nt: TGCGCCAGCAGCCAAGAAAGTACAGGGGGCTACGAGCAGTACTTC
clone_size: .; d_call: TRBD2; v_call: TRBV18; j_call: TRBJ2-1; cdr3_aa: CASSPPVLAGEPEQFF; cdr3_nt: TGTGCCAGCTCACCACCGGTCCTAGCGGGAGAACCTGAGCAGTTCTTC
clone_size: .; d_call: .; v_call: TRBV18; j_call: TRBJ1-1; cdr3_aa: CASSPERNTEAFF; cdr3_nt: TGTGCCAGCTCACCAGAGCGGAACACTGAAGCTTTCTTT
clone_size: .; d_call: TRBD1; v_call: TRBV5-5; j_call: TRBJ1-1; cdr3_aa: CASSPRTGGETEAFF; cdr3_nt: TGTGCCAGCAGCCCTCGGACAGGGGGAGAGACTGAAGCTTTCTTT
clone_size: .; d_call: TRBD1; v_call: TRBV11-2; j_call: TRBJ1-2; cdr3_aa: CASSPQGQGASRANYGYTF; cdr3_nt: TGTGCCAGCAGCCCCCAGGGACAGGGGGCGTCACGAGCTAACTATGGCTACACCTTC
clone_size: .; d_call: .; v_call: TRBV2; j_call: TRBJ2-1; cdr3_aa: CASSEASGRYNEQFF; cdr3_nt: TGTGCCAGCAGTGAAGCTAGCGGTCGCTACAATGAGCAGTTCTTC
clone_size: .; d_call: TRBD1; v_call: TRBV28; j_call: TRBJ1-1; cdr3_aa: CASSEAGTGNTEAFF; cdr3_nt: TGTGCCAGCAGTGAGGCCGGGACAGGGAACACTGAAGCTTTCTTT
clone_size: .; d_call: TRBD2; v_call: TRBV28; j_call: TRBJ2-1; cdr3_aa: CASSITSGMSYNEQFF; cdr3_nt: TGTGCCAGCAGCATAACTAGCGGGATGTCTTACAATGAGCAGTTCTTC
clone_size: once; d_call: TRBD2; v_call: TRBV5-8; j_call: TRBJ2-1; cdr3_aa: CASSPRSGRENEQFF; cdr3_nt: TGTGCCAGCAGCCCCCGAAGCGGGAGGGAGAATGAGCAGTTCTTC
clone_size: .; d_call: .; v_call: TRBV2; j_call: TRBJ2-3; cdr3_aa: CASSGGRGTDTQYF; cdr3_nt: TGTGCCAGCAGTGGAGGGAGAGGCACAGATACGCAGTATTTT
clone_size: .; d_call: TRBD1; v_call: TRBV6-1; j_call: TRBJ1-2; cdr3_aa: CASSEDPRGGGGYTF; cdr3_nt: TGTGCCAGCAGTGAAGACCCGCGAGGGGGCGGAGGCTACACCTTC
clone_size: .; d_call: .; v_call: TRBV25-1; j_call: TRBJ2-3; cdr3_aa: CASSWTSTYTDTQYF; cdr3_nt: TGTGCCAGCAGCTGGACCTCTACCTACACAGATACGCAGTATTTT
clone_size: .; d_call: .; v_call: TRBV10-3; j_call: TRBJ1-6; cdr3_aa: CAITEGLGYSPLHF; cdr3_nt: TGTGCCATCACCGAGGGGCTCGGCTATTCACCCCTCCACTTT